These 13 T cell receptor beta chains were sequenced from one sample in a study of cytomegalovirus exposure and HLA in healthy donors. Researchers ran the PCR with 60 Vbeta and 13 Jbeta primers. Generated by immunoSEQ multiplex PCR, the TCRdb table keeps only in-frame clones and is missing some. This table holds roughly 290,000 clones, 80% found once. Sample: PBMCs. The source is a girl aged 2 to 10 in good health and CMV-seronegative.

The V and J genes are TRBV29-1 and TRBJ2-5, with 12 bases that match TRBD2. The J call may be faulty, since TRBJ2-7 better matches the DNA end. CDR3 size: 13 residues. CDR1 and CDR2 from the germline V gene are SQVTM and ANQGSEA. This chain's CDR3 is CSVSSGGAYEQYF. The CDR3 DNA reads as TGCAGCGTTTCTAGCGGGGGGGCATACGAGCAGTACTTC.

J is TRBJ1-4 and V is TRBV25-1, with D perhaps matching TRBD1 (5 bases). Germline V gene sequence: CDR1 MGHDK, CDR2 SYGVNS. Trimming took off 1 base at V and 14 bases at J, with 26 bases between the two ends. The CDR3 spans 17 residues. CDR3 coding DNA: TGTGCCAGCAGTGAATCCAGTACGGACACCCCCAGGGATTGGCTGTTTTTT. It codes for CASSESSTDTPRDWLFF.

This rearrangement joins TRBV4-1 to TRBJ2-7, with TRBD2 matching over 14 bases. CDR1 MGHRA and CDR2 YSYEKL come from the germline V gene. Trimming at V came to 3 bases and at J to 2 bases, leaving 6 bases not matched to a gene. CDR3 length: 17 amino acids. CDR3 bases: TGCGCCAGCAGCCATCTCGGACTAGCGGGAGGCCCCTACGAGCAGTACTTC. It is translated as CASSHLGLAGGPYEQYF.

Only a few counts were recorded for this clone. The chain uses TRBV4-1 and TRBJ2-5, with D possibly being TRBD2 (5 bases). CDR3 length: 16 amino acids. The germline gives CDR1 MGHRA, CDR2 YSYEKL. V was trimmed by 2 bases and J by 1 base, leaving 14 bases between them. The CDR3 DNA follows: TGCGCCAGCAGCCAAACCCTAGGACTGCTCCAAGAGACCCAGTACTTC. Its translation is CASSQTLGLLQETQYF.

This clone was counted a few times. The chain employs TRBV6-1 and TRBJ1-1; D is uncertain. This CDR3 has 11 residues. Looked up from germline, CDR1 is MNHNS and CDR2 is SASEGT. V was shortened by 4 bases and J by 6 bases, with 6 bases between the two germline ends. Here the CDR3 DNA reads TGTGCCAGCAGTGTGTCCTCTGAAGCTTTCTTT. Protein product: CASSVSSEAFF.

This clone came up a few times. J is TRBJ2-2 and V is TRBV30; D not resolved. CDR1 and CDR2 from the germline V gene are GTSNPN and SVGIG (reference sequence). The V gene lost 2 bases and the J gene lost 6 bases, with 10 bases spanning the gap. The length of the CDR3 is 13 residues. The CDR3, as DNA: TGTGCCTGGAGTTCAGCTAGTCCCGGGGAGCTGTTTTTT. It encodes CAWSSASPGELFF.

The CDR3 nucleotides read TGTGCCAGCAGCATAAACGACCGGGACAGGGAATTAAGATCCTATAATTCACCCCTCCACTTT. Encoded protein: CASSINDRDRELRSYNSPLHF. The chain couples TRBV7-3 to TRBJ1-6, with 9 bases fitting TRBD1. This CDR3 has 21 residues. Germline-derived CDR1 and CDR2 are SGHTA and FQGTGA. With 5 bases clipped from V and 1 base from J, the junction kept 18 bases outside the gene matches.

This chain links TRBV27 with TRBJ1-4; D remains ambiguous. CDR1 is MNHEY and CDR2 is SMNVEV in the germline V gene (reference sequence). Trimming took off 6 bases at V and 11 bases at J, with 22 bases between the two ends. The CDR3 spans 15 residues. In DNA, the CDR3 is TGTGCCAGCAGACCAACCCATGGGGAGAGGTTTAAACTGTTTTTT. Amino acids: CASRPTHGERFKLFF.

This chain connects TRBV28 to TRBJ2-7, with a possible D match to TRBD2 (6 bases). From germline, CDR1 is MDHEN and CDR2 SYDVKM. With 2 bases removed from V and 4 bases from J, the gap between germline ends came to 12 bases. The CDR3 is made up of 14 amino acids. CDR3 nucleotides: TGTGCCAGCAGTTTACTCGGGAGCGTTTACGAGCAGTACTTC. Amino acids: CASSLLGSVYEQYF.

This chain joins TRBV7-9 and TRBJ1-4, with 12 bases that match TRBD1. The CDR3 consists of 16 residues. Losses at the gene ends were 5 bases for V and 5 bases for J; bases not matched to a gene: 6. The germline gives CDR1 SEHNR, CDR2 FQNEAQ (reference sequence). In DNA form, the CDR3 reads TGTGCCAGCAGCCTGGGACAGGGGGCGCGAAATGAAAAACTGTTTTTT. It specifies CASSLGQGARNEKLFF.

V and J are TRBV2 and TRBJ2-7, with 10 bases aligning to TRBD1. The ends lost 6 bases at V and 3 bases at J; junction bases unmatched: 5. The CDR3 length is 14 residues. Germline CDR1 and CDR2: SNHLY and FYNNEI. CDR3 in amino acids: CASRVDRGNYEQYF. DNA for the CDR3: TGTGCCAGCAGGGTGGACAGGGGGAACTACGAGCAGTACTTC.

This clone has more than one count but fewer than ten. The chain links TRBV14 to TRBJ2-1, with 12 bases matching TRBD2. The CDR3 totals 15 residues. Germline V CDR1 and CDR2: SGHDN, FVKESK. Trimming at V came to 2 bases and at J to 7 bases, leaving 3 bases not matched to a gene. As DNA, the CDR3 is TGTGCCAGCAGCCAATACCTAGCGGGGGGGAATGAGCAGTTCTTC. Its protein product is CASSQYLAGGNEQFF.

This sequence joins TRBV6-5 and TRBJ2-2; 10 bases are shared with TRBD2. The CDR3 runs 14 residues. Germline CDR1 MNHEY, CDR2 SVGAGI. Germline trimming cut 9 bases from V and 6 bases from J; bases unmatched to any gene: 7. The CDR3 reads CASSGGPGAGELFF. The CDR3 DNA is TGTGCCAGTAGCGGGGGGCCGGGCGCCGGGGAGCTGTTTTTT.